Many counts were recorded for the clone carrying this TCR beta chain. The data were obtained in a study of T cells in Graves' hyperthyroidism and ophthalmopathy. Amplification yielded TCR beta CDR3 regions, with RNA transcripts as the source. Initially, a first-round RT-PCR of the TCR CDR3 employed the HTBI primer set. TCRdb independently ran MiXCR on the multiplex PCR reads; one entry per CDR3 protein. The table records 300,000 to 450,000 distinct CDR3 sequences, roughly 25% of them present only once. This CDR3 has 16 amino acids. V lost 1 base to trimming and J lost 8 bases; unmatched junction nucleotides: 8. Germline loops: CDR1 SGHAT, CDR2 FQNNGV. Patients aged 18 to 65 had newly diagnosed hyperthyroidism that had lasted under 2 months.

Sequenced material: blood. The TCR was taken from a man between 50 and 59 years old with Graves' hyperthyroidism. The rearrangement joins TRBV11-2 to TRBJ2-1, with 10 bases lining up with TRBD2. The CDR3 bases are TGTGCCAGCAGCTTAGTTGGTCTAGCGGGAGTTGATGAGCAGTTCTTC. Its protein product is CASSLVGLAGVDEQFF.